This TCR beta chain was obtained from a study of cytomegalovirus exposure and HLA in healthy donors. Findings of the study overall: The study labeled fewer than 200 TCR beta chains cytomegalovirus-associated. Most TCR sequences were rare, but some public TCRs occurred in many donors.

Profiled with immunoSEQ multiplex PCR; TCRdb holds only in-frame clones, not every one. The repertoire has tens of thousands of clones, about nine tenths of them found once; the top ten carry 2% to 2.5%. This CDR3 is 16 amino acids long. Germline V gene data show CDR1 as KGHSH and CDR2 as LQKENI. The V gene end was trimmed by 6 bases and the J gene end by 0 bases; junction bases not matched to a gene: 7. Worth noting for this clone: Its target is not known.

The chain links TRBV18 to TRBJ1-3; 8 bases are shared with TRBD1. This clonotype was sampled from a man between 25 and 39 years old in good health and CMV-seronegative. Input material: PBMCs. The CDR3 loop is CASSGQGFSSGNTIYF. For the CDR3, the DNA is TGTGCCAGCTCCGGACAGGGCTTTAGCTCTGGAAACACCATATATTTT.